These 27 T cell receptor beta chains were sequenced from one sample in a study of blood T cell repertoires in COVID-19. Some clones are missing from TCRdb's copy, which holds only in-frame ones; the method was immunoSEQ multiplex PCR. Among 200,000 to 250,000 clones listed, 65% to 90% were seen once. Specimen: PBMCs or T cells enriched from blood (not recorded which). These receptors were obtained from a woman between 50 and 59 years old with acute COVID-19.

J is TRBJ1-4 and V is TRBV28; TRBD1 aligns across 7 bases. V was clipped by 5 bases and J by 6 bases; unmatched bases: 6. The germline gives CDR1 MDHEN, CDR2 SYDVKM. This CDR3 comprises 14 residues. As DNA, the CDR3 is TGTGCCAGCAGTATTGACAGGGTAGATGAAAAACTGTTTTTT. Its protein product is CASSIDRVDEKLFF.

The chain is built from TRBV14 and TRBJ1-1, with TRBD1 as a possible D gene (6 bases). V lost 0 bases and J lost 4, with 12 bases in between. CDR3 size: 15 residues. Germline V gives CDR1 SGHDN, CDR2 FVKESK. CDR3 nucleotide sequence: TGTGCCAGCAGCCAAGACACAGGGTGGGGCACTGAAGCTTTCTTT. Amino acid sequence: CASSQDTGWGTEAFF.

This chain uses TRBV19 with TRBJ1-1, with D tentatively TRBD1 (6 bases). V lost 6 bases to trimming and J lost 9 bases, with 20 bases between them. This CDR3 has 14 residues. From germline, CDR1 is LNHDA and CDR2 SQIVND (reference sequence). CDR3 amino acids: CASSPRGWGGKAFF. The CDR3 region has the DNA TGTGCCAGTAGCCCCAGGGGTTGGGGGGGGAAAGCTTTCTTT.

The V call is TRBV7-9, the J call TRBJ1-6; D unresolved. The CDR3 covers 13 residues. Germline loops: CDR1 SEHNR, CDR2 FQNEAQ (reference sequence). Trimming took 5 bases from V and 7 from J, leaving 9 bases between them. The CDR3 is CASSADTNSPLHF. The CDR3 coding sequence is TGTGCCAGCAGCGCAGACACCAATTCACCCCTCCACTTT.

The sample holds one count of this clone. V and J are TRBV7-2 and TRBJ1-4, with 10 bases that match TRBD1. Unmatched junction bases numbered 2, after V lost 0 bases and J lost 7 bases. CDR3 length: 15 amino acids. From germline, CDR1 is SGHTA and CDR2 FQGNSA. CDR3 residues: CASSLARDRGEKLFF. In DNA, the CDR3 is TGTGCCAGCAGCTTAGCGCGGGACAGGGGTGAAAAACTGTTTTTT.

This rearrangement joins TRBV27 to TRBJ2-3; 13 nucleotides agree with TRBD2. Per germline, CDR1 MNHEY and CDR2 SMNVEV (reference sequence). The CDR3 totals 17 residues. The junction had 7 bases not matched to a gene; V was cut back by 3 bases and J by 4 bases. The CDR3 nucleotides read TGTGCCAGCAGTTTTTCGGGACTAGCGGGATCAGCAGATACGCAGTATTTT. It encodes CASSFSGLAGSADTQYF.

On this clone itself: This specimen includes other DNA sequences encoding the same CDR3. The rearrangement links TRBV27 to TRBJ1-5, with D perhaps matching TRBD1 (5 bases). Per the germline V gene, CDR1 is MNHEY and CDR2 is SMNVEV (reference sequence). V was pared by 5 bases and J by 4 bases, with 12 bases between. The CDR3 totals 14 residues. The DNA of the CDR3 is TGTGCCAGCAGTCTCGGACGGACAAATCAGCCCCAGCATTTT. It specifies CASSLGRTNQPQHF.

This chain joins TRBV15 and TRBJ1-2; the D gene is possibly TRBD1 (6 bases). The CDR3 is 15 amino acids. Trimming took 5 bases from V and 4 from J, leaving 17 bases between them. Germline assignment: CDR1 LNHNV and CDR2 YYDKDF (reference sequence). The CDR3 bases are TGTGCCACCAGCCCATACAGGGAAGGGAGCTATGGCTACACCTTC. Translated, it gives CATSPYREGSYGYTF.

V usage is TRBV30 and J usage is TRBJ2-2, with 10 bases aligning to TRBD1. Germline values: CDR1 GTSNPN, CDR2 SVGIG (reference sequence). J was trimmed by 1 base and V by 2 bases; bases with no gene match: 1. CDR3 length: 15 residues. CDR3 sequence (DNA): TGTGCCTGGAGTTGGACAGGGGGGAACACCGGGGAGCTGTTTTTT. Amino acids: CAWSWTGGNTGELFF.

In this sample, this clone turned up a few times. This may stem from a read error, because a much larger clone lies one nucleotide away. The same CDR3 can be traced to other DNA sequences in this sample. The chain employs TRBV9 and TRBJ2-2; 9 bases line up with TRBD2. The length of the CDR3 is 17 residues. In germline, CDR1 is SGDLS, CDR2 YYNGEE. CDR3 DNA: TGTGCCCGCAGCGTCGCGGCGGGGGGGCCTAGTGCCGGGGAGCTGTTTTTT. Amino acid sequence: CARSVAAGGPSAGELFF.

The CDR3 spells CATLGQPSSGANVLTF. The CDR3 nucleotides read TGTGCCACGCTCGGACAGCCTAGCTCTGGGGCCAACGTCCTGACTTTC. V and J are TRBV30 and TRBJ2-6; maybe TRBD1 (6 bases). The CDR3 covers 16 residues. CDR1 GTSNPN and CDR2 SVGIG come from the germline V gene (reference sequence). Trimming cost V 8 bases and J 0 bases, with 17 bases left between them.

The chain employs TRBV28 and TRBJ1-2; D is unclear. Germline loops: CDR1 MDHEN, CDR2 SYDVKM. The CDR3 covers 11 residues. The V end was cut by 5 bases, the J end by 5 bases, with 6 bases between. The DNA for the CDR3 is TGTGCCAGCAGTGAGACTTATGGCTACACCTTC. Amino acids: CASSETYGYTF.

V and J are TRBV27 and TRBJ2-3; D remains ambiguous. Germline CDR1 and CDR2: MNHEY and SMNVEV (reference sequence). V dropped 5 bases and J dropped 1 base, with 16 bases sitting between them. The CDR3 is 16 amino acids. The CDR3 region is CASSRTLLTGTDTQYF. The CDR3 DNA is TGTGCCAGCAGTCGAACCCTATTAACGGGCACAGATACGCAGTATTTT.

J is TRBJ1-1 and V is TRBV19; 9 bases agree with TRBD1. The CDR3 totals 14 residues. Germline loops: CDR1 LNHDA, CDR2 SQIVND (reference sequence). The V gene end was trimmed by 6 bases and the J gene end by 4 bases; junction bases not matched to a gene: 6. The CDR3 region has the DNA TGTGCCAGTAGCGAACAGGGGGCGGGCACTGAAGCTTTCTTT. This sequence encodes CASSEQGAGTEAFF. Complete variable domain (other parts from reference TRBV19 and TRBJ1-1): DGGITQSPKYLFRKEGQNVTLSCEQNLNHDAMYWYRQDPGQGLRLIYYSQIVNDFQKGDIAEGYSVSREKKESFPLTVTSAQKNPTAFYLCASSEQGAGTEAFFGQGTRLTVV.

This clone has just one count. V and J are TRBV7-9 and TRBJ1-5; D might be TRBD1 (5 bases). Trimming cost V 3 bases and J 8 bases, with 11 bases left between them. This CDR3 is 13 amino acids long. In germline, CDR1 is SEHNR, CDR2 FQNEAQ (reference sequence). As DNA, the CDR3 is TGTGCCAGCAGCTTGTCCCCCAGGGAGCCCCAGCATTTT. Translated: CASSLSPREPQHF.

The chain is built from TRBV19 and TRBJ2-2, with 9 bases matching TRBD2. CDR1 and CDR2 from the germline V gene are LNHDA and SQIVND (reference sequence). With V trimmed by 10 bases and J by 4 bases, 7 bases remained unmatched. The CDR3 extends over 14 amino acids. CDR3 DNA sequence: TGTGCCACTTCAAGCGGGGGGATCACCGGGGAGCTGTTTTTT. This encodes CATSSGGITGELFF.

The genes are TRBV7-3 and TRBJ1-1, with a weak D call TRBD1 (5 bases). Germline V gives CDR1 SGHTA, CDR2 FQGTGA. The CDR3 spans 14 residues. V lost 0 bases, J lost 5 bases, and 10 bases lay in between. CDR3 amino acids: CASSLTIGTTEAFF. As DNA, the CDR3 is TGTGCCAGCAGCTTAACGATCGGGACTACTGAAGCTTTCTTT.

In nucleotides, the CDR3 is TGTGCCAGTAGTATAGCCGTGACAGGGCTTGAAGCTTTCTTT. It yields the protein CASSIAVTGLEAFF. V usage is TRBV19 and J usage is TRBJ1-1; 7 nucleotides align to TRBD1. V lost 1 base to trimming and J lost 7 bases; unmatched junction nucleotides: 6. This CDR3 has 14 amino acids. Germline V gene sequence: CDR1 LNHDA, CDR2 SQIVND (reference sequence).

This chain uses TRBV7-2 with TRBJ1-2; no clear D. The CDR3 runs 13 residues. Looked up from germline, CDR1 is SGHTA and CDR2 is FQGNSA. V lost 5 bases to trimming and J lost 4 bases, with 11 bases between them. CDR3 in amino acids: CASSMGGLYGYTF. In DNA, the CDR3 is TGTGCCAGCAGCATGGGCGGGCTCTATGGCTACACCTTC.

The rearrangement links TRBV27 to TRBJ1-5, with 9 positions matching TRBD1. The V segment lost 6 bases and the J segment 3 bases; nucleotides outside the gene matches: 9. The CDR3 extends over 16 amino acids. CDR1 and CDR2 (germline): MNHEY, SMNVEV (reference sequence). This CDR3 is CASRGFGTGINQPQHF. The CDR3 DNA reads as TGTGCCAGCAGGGGATTCGGGACAGGGATCAATCAGCCCCAGCATTTT.

This rearrangement joins TRBV9 to TRBJ1-1; D is unresolved. With 0 bases removed from V and 1 base from J, the gap between germline ends came to 7 bases. The CDR3 runs 14 residues. Germline CDR1 SGDLS, CDR2 YYNGEE. The CDR3: CASSVVAGNTEAFF. CDR3 in DNA: TGTGCCAGCAGCGTAGTGGCGGGGAACACTGAAGCTTTCTTT.

V is TRBV7-9 and J is TRBJ1-3, with D hard to call. There are 16 residues in the CDR3. V was trimmed by 0 bases and J by 2 bases, leaving 11 bases between them. Germline assignment: CDR1 SEHNR and CDR2 FQNEAQ (reference sequence). The CDR3 nucleotides are TGTGCCAGCAGCTTAGCTGGAGGCGGGCCTGGAAACACCATATATTTT. Translation gives CASSLAGGGPGNTIYF.

The V and J genes are TRBV3-1 (or the pseudogene TRBV3-2) and TRBJ2-1, with a weak D call TRBD1 (5 bases). This CDR3 has 16 residues. Deletions cut 0 bases from V and 0 bases from J, with 9 bases between. The V gene's germline CDR1 is LGHDT and CDR2 YNNKEL (reference sequence). The CDR3 region is CASSQEGESSYNEQFF. As DNA, the CDR3 is TGTGCCAGCAGCCAAGAAGGGGAAAGCTCCTACAATGAGCAGTTCTTC.

The chain recombines TRBV9 with TRBJ1-2, with D possibly being TRBD1 (5 bases). Trimming took off 0 bases at V and 6 bases at J, with 12 bases between the two ends. The germline V gene encodes CDR1 SGDLS and CDR2 YYNGEE. This CDR3 region has 14 residues. The CDR3 reads CASSVAQGSDGYTF. CDR3 sequence (DNA): TGTGCCAGCAGCGTAGCGCAGGGAAGCGATGGCTACACCTTC.

This chain uses TRBV7-9 with TRBJ2-2; 10 bases line up with TRBD2. CDR3 length: 17 residues. V lost 0 bases and J lost 3; bases outside the gene matches: 4. Per germline, CDR1 SEHNR and CDR2 FQNEAQ (reference sequence). The CDR3 sequence: CASSLAAGTSDTGELFF. CDR3 DNA sequence: TGTGCCAGCAGCTTAGCGGCGGGGACTAGCGACACCGGGGAGCTGTTTTTT.

The chain joins TRBV29-1 to TRBJ2-2; possibly TRBD1 for D (7 bases). This CDR3 has 11 amino acids. Trimming cost V 7 bases and J 8 bases, with 11 bases left between them. CDR1 and CDR2 (germline): SQVTM, ANQGSEA. The CDR3 region has the DNA TGCAGCGCCAGGGGGGTGGGGGAGCTGTTTTTT. It codes for CSARGVGELFF.

This chain links TRBV7-2 with TRBJ1-2; 9 positions match TRBD1. This CDR3 has 15 residues. From germline, CDR1 is SGHTA and CDR2 FQGNSA. With 9 bases clipped from V and 5 bases from J, the junction kept 13 bases outside the gene matches. Written as DNA, the CDR3 is TGTGCCAGAACCCCTCCGGGACAGGGTGGTTATGGCTACACCTTC. Its protein product is CARTPPGQGGYGYTF.